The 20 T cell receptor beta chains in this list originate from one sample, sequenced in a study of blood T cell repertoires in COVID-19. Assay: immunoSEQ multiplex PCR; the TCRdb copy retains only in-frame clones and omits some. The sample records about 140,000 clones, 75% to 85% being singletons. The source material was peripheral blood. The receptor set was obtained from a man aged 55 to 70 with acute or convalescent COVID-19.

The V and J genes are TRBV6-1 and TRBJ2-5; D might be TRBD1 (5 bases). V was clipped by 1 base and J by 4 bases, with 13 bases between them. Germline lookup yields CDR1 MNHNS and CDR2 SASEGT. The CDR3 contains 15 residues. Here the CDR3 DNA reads TGTGCCAGCAGTGAAGTCGTAACAGGCTCAGAGACCCAGTACTTC. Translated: CASSEVVTGSETQYF.

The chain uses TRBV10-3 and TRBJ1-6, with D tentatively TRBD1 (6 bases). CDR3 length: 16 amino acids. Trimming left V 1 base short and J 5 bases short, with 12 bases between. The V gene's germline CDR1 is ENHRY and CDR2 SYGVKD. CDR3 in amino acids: CAISEFPGEDNSPLHF. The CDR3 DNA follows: TGTGCCATCAGTGAGTTCCCAGGGGAAGATAATTCACCCCTCCACTTT.

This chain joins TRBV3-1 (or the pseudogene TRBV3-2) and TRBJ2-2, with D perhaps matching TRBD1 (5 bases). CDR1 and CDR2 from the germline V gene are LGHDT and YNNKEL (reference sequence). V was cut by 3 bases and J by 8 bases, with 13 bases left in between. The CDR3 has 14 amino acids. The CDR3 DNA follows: TGTGCCAGCAGCCAGGGCAGGGTACGAGGGGAGCTGTTTTTT. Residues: CASSQGRVRGELFF.

Here the CDR3 DNA reads TGTGCCAGCAGCCCCTCGACAGGGATGGTCGTCGAAAAACTGTTTTTT. Translated: CASSPSTGMVVEKLFF. The chain couples TRBV3-1 (or the pseudogene TRBV3-2) to TRBJ1-4, with TRBD1 matching over 7 bases. Trimming removed 4 bases from V and 8 bases from J; junction bases left unmatched: 13. Germline V gives CDR1 LGHDT, CDR2 YNNKEL (reference sequence). The CDR3 is 16 amino acids.

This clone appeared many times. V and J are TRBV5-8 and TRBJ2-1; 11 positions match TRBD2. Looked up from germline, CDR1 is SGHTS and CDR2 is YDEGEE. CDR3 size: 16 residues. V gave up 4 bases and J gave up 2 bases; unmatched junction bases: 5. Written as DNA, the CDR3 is TGTGCCAGCAGCCCTGTAGCGGGAGGGCCCTACAATGAGCAGTTCTTC. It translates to CASSPVAGGPYNEQFF.

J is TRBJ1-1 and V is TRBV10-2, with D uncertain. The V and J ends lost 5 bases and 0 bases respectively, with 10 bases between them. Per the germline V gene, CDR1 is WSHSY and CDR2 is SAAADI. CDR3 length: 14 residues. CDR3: CASSFSLMNTEAFF. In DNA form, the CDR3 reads TGCGCCAGCAGTTTCAGTCTTATGAACACTGAAGCTTTCTTT.

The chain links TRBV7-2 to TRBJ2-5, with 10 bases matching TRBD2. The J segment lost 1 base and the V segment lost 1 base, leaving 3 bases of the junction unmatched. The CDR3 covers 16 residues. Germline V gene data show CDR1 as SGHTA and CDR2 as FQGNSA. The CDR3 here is CASSLGGLAAQETQYF. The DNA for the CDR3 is TGTGCCAGCAGCTTAGGAGGACTAGCGGCCCAAGAGACCCAGTACTTC.

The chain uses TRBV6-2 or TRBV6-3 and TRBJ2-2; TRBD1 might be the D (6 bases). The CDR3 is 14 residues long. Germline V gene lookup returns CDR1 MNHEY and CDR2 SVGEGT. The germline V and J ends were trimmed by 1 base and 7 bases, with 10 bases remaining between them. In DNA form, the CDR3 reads TGTGCCAGCAGTTACTGGCAGGGGAGCGGGGAGCTGTTTTTT. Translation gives CASSYWQGSGELFF.

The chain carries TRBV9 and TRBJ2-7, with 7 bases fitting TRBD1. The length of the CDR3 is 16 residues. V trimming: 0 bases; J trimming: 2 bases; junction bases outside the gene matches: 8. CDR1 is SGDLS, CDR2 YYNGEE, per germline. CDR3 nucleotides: TGTGCCAGCAGCGTAGCCCCGGGACAGAGAACCTACGAGCAGTACTTC. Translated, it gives CASSVAPGQRTYEQYF.

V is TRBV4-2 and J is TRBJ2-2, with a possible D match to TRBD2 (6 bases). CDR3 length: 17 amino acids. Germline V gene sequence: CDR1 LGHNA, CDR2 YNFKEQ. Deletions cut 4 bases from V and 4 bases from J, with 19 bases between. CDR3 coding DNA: TGTGCCAGCAGCCCAGAGGGGTGGGAGGCGATCACCGGGGAGCTGTTTTTT. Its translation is CASSPEGWEAITGELFF.

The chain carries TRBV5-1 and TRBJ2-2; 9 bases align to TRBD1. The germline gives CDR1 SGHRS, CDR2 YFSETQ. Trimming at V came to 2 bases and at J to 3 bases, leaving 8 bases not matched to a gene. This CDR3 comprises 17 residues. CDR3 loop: CASSLGTGGQDTGELFF. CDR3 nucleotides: TGCGCCAGCAGCTTAGGTACAGGGGGCCAGGACACCGGGGAGCTGTTTTTT.

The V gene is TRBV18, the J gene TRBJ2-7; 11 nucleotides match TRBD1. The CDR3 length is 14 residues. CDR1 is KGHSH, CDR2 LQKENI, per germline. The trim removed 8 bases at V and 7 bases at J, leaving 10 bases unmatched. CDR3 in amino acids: CASRGGQGAREQYF. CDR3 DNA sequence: TGTGCCAGCCGAGGCGGACAGGGGGCCAGGGAGCAGTACTTC.

DNA for the CDR3: TGTGCCAGCAGCTTAGACGGGGGCACCGGGGAGCTGTTTTTT. Translation: CASSLDGGTGELFF. The chain carries TRBV7-9 and TRBJ2-2; the D gene is possibly TRBD2 (6 bases). The CDR3 loop spans 14 amino acids. Germline loops: CDR1 SEHNR, CDR2 FQNEAQ (reference sequence). V was clipped by 1 base and J by 4 bases, with 7 bases between them.

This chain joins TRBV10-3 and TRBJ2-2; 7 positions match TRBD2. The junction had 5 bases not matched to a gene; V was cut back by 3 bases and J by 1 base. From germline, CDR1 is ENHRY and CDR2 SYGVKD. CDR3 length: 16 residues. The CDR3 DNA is TGTGCCATCAGTGAAAGCCTAGCGGAGAACACCGGGGAGCTGTTTTTT. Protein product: CAISESLAENTGELFF.

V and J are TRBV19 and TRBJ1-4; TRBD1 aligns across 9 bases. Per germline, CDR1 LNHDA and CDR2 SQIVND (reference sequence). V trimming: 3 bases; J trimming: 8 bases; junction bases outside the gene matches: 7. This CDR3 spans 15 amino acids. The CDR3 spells CASSIAGQGFEKLFF. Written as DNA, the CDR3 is TGTGCCAGTAGTATTGCGGGACAGGGCTTCGAAAAACTGTTTTTT.

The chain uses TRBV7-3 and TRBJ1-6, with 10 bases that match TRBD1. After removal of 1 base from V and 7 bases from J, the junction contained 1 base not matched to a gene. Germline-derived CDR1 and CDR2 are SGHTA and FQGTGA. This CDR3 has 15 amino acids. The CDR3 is CASSLRTGGNSPLHF. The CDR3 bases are TGTGCCAGCAGCTTAAGGACAGGGGGAAATTCACCCCTCCACTTT.

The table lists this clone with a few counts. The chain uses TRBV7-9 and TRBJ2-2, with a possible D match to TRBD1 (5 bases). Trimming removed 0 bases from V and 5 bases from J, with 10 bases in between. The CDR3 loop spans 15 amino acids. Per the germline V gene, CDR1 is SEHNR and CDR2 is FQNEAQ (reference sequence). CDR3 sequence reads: CASSLAGVRTGELFF. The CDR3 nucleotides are TGTGCCAGCAGCTTAGCAGGGGTGCGGACCGGGGAGCTGTTTTTT.

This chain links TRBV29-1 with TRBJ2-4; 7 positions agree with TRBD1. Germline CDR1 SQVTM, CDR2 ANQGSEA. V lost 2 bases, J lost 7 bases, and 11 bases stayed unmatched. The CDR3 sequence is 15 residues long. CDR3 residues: CSVELGRGQVNIQYF. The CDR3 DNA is TGCAGCGTTGAACTGGGTAGGGGGCAGGTGAACATTCAGTACTTC.

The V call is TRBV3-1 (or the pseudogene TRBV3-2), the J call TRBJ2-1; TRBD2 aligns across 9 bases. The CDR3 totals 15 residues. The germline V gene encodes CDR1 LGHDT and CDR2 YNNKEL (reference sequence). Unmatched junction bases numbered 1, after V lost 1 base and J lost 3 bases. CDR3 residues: CASSQASGVYNEQFF. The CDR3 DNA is TGTGCCAGCAGCCAAGCTAGCGGGGTCTACAATGAGCAGTTCTTC.

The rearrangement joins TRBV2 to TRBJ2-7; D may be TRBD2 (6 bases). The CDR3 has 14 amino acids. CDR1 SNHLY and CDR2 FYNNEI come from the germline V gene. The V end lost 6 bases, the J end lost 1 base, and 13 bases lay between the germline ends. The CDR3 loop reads CASRGAGYSYEQYF. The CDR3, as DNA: TGTGCCAGCAGGGGAGCGGGTTATTCCTACGAGCAGTACTTC.